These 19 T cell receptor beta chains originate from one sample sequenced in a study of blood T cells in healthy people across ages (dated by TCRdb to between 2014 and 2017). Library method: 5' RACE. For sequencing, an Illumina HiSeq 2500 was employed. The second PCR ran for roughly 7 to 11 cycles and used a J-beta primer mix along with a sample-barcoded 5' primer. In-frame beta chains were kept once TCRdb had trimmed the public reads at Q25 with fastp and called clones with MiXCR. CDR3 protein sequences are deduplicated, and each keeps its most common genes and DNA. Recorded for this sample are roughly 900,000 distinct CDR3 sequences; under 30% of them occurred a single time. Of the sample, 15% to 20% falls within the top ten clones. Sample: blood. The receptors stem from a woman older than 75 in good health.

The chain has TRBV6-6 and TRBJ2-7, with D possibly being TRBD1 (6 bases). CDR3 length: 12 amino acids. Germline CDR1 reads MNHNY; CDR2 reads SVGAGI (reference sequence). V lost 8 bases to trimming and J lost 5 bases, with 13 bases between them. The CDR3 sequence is CASGRGFDEQYF. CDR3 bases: TGTGCCAGCGGCAGGGGATTCGACGAGCAGTACTTC.

CDR3 nucleotide sequence: TGCAGCGTTGGGACCGGACAGGGGTCCTACGAGCAGTACTTC. It codes for CSVGTGQGSYEQYF. J is TRBJ2-7 and V is TRBV29-1, with 9 bases identical to TRBD1. The junction had 5 bases not matched to a gene; V was cut back by 4 bases and J by 1 base. Germline CDR1 reads SQVTM; CDR2 reads ANQGSEA. This CDR3 is built from 14 residues.

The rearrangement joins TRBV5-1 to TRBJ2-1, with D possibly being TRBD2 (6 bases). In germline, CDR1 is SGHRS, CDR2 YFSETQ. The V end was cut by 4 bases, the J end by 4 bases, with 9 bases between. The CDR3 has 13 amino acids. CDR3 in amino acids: CASSGEVYNEQFF. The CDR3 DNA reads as TGCGCCAGCAGCGGGGAGGTATACAATGAGCAGTTCTTC.

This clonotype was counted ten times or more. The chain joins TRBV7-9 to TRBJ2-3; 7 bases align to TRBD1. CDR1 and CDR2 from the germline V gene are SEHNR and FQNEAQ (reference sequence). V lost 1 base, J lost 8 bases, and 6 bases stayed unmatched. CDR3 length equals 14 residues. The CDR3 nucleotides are TGTGCCAGCAGCTTAGTCGACAGGGCCGGTACGCAGTATTTT. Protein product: CASSLVDRAGTQYF.

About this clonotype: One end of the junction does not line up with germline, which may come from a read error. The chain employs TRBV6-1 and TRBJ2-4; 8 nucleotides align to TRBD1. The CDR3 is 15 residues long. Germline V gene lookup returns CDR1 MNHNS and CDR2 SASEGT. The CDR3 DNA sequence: TGTGCCAGCCGAAGATTGGGACAGGCCAAAAACATTCGGTACTTC. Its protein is CASRRLGQAKNIRYF.

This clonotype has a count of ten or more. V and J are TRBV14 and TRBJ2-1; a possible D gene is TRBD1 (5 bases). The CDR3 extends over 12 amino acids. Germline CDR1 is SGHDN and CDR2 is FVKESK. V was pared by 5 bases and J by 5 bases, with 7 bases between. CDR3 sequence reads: CASSRQNNEQFF. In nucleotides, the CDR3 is TGTGCCAGCAGCAGACAGAACAATGAGCAGTTCTTC.

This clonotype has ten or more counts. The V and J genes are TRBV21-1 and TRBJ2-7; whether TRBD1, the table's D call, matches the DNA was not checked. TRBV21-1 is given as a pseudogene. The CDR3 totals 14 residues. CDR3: CAAPRDTISYEQYF. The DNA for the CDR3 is TGTGCCGCCCCCCGGGACACTATATCCTACGAGCAGTACTTC.

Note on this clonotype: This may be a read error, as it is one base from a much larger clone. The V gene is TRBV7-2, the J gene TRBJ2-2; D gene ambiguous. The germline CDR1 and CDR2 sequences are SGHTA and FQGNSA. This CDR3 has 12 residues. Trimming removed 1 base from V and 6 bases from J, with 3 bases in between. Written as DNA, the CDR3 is TGTGCCAGCAGCTTAGACTCCGGGGAGCTGTTTTTT. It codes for CASSLDSGELFF. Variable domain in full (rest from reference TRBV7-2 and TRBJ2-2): GAGVSQSPSNKVTEKGKDVELRCDPISGHTALYWYRQSLGQGLEFLIYFQGNSAPDKSGLPSDRFSAERTGGSVSTLTIQRTQQEDSAVYLCASSLDSGELFFGEGSRLTVL.

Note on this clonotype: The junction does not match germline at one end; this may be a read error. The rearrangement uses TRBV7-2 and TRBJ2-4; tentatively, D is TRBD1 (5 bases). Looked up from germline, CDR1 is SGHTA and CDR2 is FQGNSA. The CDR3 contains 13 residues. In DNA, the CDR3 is TGTGCCAGCGGCTTAACCCAGGGCTACGAGCAGGACTTC. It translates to CASGLTQGYEQDF. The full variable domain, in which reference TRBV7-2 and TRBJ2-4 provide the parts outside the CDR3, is GAGVSQSPSNKVTEKGKDVELRCDPISGHTALYWYRQSLGQGLEFLIYFQGNSAPDKSGLPSDRFSAERTGGSVSTLTIQRTQQEDSAVYLCASGLTQGYEQDFGAGTRLSVL.

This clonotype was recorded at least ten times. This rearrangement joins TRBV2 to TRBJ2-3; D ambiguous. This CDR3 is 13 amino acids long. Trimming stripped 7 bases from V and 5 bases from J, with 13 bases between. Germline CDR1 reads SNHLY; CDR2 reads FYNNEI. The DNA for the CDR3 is TGTGCCAGCAATCGCGCCTCAAGAGATACGCAGTATTTT. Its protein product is CASNRASRDTQYF.

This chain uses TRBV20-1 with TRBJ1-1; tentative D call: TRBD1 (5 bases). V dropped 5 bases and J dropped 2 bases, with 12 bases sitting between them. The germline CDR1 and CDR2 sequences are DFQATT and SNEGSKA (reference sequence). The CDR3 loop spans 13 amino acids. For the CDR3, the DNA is TGCAGTGCTCCCCTCGGGGGAAACACTGAAGCTTTCTTT. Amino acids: CSAPLGGNTEAFF.

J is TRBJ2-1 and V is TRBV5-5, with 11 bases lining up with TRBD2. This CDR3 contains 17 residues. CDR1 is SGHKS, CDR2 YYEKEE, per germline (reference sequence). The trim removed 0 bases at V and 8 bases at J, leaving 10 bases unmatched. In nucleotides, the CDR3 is TGTGCCAGCAGCTTGGCCATAGGGACTAGCGGACTTCATGAGCAGTTCTTC. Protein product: CASSLAIGTSGLHEQFF.

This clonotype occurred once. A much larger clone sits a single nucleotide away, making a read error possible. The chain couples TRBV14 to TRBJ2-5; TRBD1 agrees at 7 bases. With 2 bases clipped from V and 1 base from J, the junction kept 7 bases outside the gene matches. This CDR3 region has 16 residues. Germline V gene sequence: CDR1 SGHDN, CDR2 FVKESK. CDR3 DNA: TGTGCCAGCAGCCAACAGGCCGGGACAGTCCAAGAGACCCAGTACTTC. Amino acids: CASSQQAGTVQETQYF.

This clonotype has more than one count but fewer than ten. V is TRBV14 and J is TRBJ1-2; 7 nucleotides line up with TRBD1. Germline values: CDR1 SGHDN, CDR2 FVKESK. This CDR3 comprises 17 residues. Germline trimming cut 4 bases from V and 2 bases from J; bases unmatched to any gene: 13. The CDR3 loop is CASSPGTAQLPNYGYTF. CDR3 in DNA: TGTGCCAGCAGCCCCGGGACAGCCCAACTCCCAAACTATGGCTACACCTTC.

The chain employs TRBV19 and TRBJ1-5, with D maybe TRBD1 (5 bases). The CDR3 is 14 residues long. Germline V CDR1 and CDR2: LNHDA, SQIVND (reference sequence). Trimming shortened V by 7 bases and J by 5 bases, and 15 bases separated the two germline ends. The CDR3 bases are TGTGCCAGTACTAAAAGGGGTTCGGATCAGCCCCAGCATTTT. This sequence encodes CASTKRGSDQPQHF.

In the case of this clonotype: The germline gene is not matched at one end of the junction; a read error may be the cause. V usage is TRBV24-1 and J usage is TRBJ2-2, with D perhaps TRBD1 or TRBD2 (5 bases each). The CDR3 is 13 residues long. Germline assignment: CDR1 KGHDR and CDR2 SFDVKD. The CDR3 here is CATRPSGTGERFF. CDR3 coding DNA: TGTGCCACCAGGCCATCGGGGACCGGGGAGCGGTTTTTT.

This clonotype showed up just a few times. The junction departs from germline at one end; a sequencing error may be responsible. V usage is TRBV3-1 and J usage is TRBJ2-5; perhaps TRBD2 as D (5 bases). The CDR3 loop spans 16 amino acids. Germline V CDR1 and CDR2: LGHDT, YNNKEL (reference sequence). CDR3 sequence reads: CACSQEGRTHQETQYF. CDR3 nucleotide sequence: TGTGCCTGCAGCCAAGAGGGCCGAACACACCAAGAGACCCAGTACTTC.

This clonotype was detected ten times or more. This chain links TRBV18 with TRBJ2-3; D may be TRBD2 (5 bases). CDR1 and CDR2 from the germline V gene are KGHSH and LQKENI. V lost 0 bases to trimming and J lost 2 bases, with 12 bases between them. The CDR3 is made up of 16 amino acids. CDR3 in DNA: TGTGCCAGCTCACCACCGAGGGTTAAGACCACAGATACGCAGTATTTT. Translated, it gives CASSPPRVKTTDTQYF.

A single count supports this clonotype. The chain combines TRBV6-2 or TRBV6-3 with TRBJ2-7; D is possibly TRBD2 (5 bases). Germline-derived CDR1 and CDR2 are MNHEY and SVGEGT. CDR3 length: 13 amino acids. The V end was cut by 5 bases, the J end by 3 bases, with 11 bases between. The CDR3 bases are TGTGCCAGCAGTAAGGACTCAATCTACGAGCAGTACTTC. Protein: CASSKDSIYEQYF.